This is a list of T cell receptor beta chains from one sample in a study of graft-versus-host responses after intestinal transplantation. Using immunoSEQ multiplex PCR, the repertoire was profiled, and TCRdb retains in-frame clones only, with some absent. The profile shows 45,000 to 60,000 clones, 85% to 95% of them singletons. These receptors lack a known antigen. The sample was unstimulated CD8+ T cells sorted from spleen or lymph node cells, taken before transplant. Receptor source: a human donor who was the organ donor for an intestinal transplant. Each CDR3 is given with its conserved first and last residue. D genes are given only for firm matches. Size is stated for part of the rows, as once, few or many counts, or as a class when the clone is expanded.

v_call: TRBV27
clone_size: once
j_call: TRBJ2-2
d_call: TRBD1
cdr3_aa: CASRPTGGRTGELFF
cdr3_nt: TGTGCCAGCAGACCAACAGGGGGCAGGACCGGGGAGCTGTTTTTT

v_call: TRBV9
clone_size: .
j_call: TRBJ2-3
d_call: .
cdr3_aa: CASSASAAGTDTQYF
cdr3_nt: TGTGCCAGCAGCGCCTCAGCGGCAGGCACAGATACGCAGTATTTT

v_call: TRBV10-3
clone_size: once
j_call: TRBJ1-2
d_call: .
cdr3_aa: CAISESRAANYDYTF
cdr3_nt: TGTGCCATCAGTGAGTCAAGGGCCGCTAACTATGACTACACCTTC

v_call: TRBV19
clone_size: .
j_call: TRBJ2-2
d_call: .
cdr3_aa: CASSMEGAGELFF
cdr3_nt: TGTGCCAGTAGTATGGAGGGAGCCGGGGAGCTGTTTTTT

v_call: TRBV19
clone_size: .
j_call: TRBJ1-1
d_call: TRBD1
cdr3_aa: CASSRDREGKNTEAFF
cdr3_nt: TGTGCCAGTAGCAGAGACAGGGAGGGGAAGAACACTGAAGCTTTCTTT

v_call: TRBV7-9
clone_size: .
j_call: TRBJ2-1
d_call: .
cdr3_aa: CASSLVPKLQFF
cdr3_nt: TGTGCCAGCAGCTTAGTCCCTAAATTACAGTTCTTC

v_call: TRBV7-8
clone_size: .
j_call: TRBJ2-7
d_call: TRBD1
cdr3_aa: CASSLLRTGSPYEQYF
cdr3_nt: TGTGCCAGCAGCTTATTAAGGACAGGGTCCCCATACGAGCAGTACTTC

v_call: TRBV9
clone_size: .
j_call: TRBJ1-2
d_call: .
cdr3_aa: CASSAGGGGLGGYTF
cdr3_nt: TGTGCCAGCAGCGCCGGTGGAGGTGGCCTTGGTGGCTACACCTTC

v_call: TRBV7-9
clone_size: .
j_call: TRBJ2-7
d_call: .
cdr3_aa: CASSLNLEFTYEQYF
cdr3_nt: TGTGCCAGCAGCTTAAATCTGGAGTTTACCTACGAGCAGTACTTC

v_call: TRBV28
clone_size: .
j_call: TRBJ2-2
d_call: TRBD2
cdr3_aa: CASSLLGEGTGELFF
cdr3_nt: TGTGCCAGCAGTTTATTGGGGGAGGGCACCGGGGAGCTGTTTTTT

v_call: TRBV7-7
clone_size: .
j_call: TRBJ2-2
d_call: .
cdr3_aa: CASSSPAGELFF
cdr3_nt: TGTGCCAGCAGCTCCCCCGCCGGGGAGCTGTTTTTT

v_call: TRBV11-3
clone_size: .
j_call: TRBJ2-3
d_call: TRBD2
cdr3_aa: CASSAQGGASGGTDTQYF
cdr3_nt: TGTGCCAGCAGCGCCCAGGGCGGGGCTAGCGGGGGTACAGATACGCAGTATTTT

v_call: TRBV4-1
clone_size: .
j_call: TRBJ2-1
d_call: .
cdr3_aa: CASSQDPSSYNEQFF
cdr3_nt: TGCGCCAGCAGCCAAGATCCGAGCTCCTACAATGAGCAGTTCTTC

v_call: TRBV5-6
clone_size: .
j_call: TRBJ1-1
d_call: .
cdr3_aa: CATWAGNTEAFF
cdr3_nt: TGTGCCACCTGGGCGGGGAACACTGAAGCTTTCTTT

v_call: TRBV11-2
clone_size: .
j_call: TRBJ2-7
d_call: .
cdr3_aa: CASSLGTAYEQYF
cdr3_nt: TGTGCCAGCAGCCTAGGGACTGCCTACGAGCAGTACTTC

v_call: TRBV19
clone_size: .
j_call: TRBJ2-2
d_call: .
cdr3_aa: CASSIGFGELFF
cdr3_nt: TGTGCCAGTAGTATTGGTTTCGGGGAGCTGTTTTTT

v_call: TRBV4-2
clone_size: .
j_call: TRBJ1-6
d_call: TRBD1
cdr3_aa: CASSQEGTGNSPLHF
cdr3_nt: TGTGCCAGCAGCCAAGAGGGGACAGGGAATTCACCCCTCCACTTT

v_call: TRBV4-1
clone_size: .
j_call: TRBJ2-7
d_call: .
cdr3_aa: CASSQRQGQSYEQYF
cdr3_nt: TGCGCCAGCAGCCAACGGCAGGGTCAATCCTACGAGCAGTACTTC

v_call: TRBV28
clone_size: .
j_call: TRBJ1-2
d_call: .
cdr3_aa: CASTRPESIGGYTF
cdr3_nt: TGTGCCAGCACCCGACCCGAATCCATTGGGGGCTACACCTTC

v_call: TRBV7-9
clone_size: .
j_call: TRBJ1-5
d_call: .
cdr3_aa: CASSVLFGPQHF
cdr3_nt: TGTGCCAGCAGCGTTCTCTTCGGCCCCCAGCATTTT

v_call: TRBV7-6
clone_size: .
j_call: TRBJ2-1
d_call: .
cdr3_aa: CASSPDYNEQFF
cdr3_nt: TGTGCCAGCAGCCCGGACTACAATGAGCAGTTCTTC

v_call: TRBV27
clone_size: .
j_call: TRBJ1-4
d_call: TRBD1
cdr3_aa: CASRQTGATNEKLFF
cdr3_nt: TGTGCCAGCAGGCAGACAGGGGCAACTAATGAAAAACTGTTTTTT

v_call: TRBV7-3
clone_size: .
j_call: TRBJ1-6
d_call: .
cdr3_aa: CASSPGQSNSPLHF
cdr3_nt: TGTGCCAGCAGCCCCGGACAGTCTAATTCACCCCTCCACTTT